This TCR beta chain is from a study of T-cell memory formation after mild COVID-19. In the case of this clonotype: Its cognate antigen is unknown.

TCRdb ran MiXCR on the 5' RACE reads and lists one entry per CDR3 protein. The sample comprises fewer than 90,000 distinct CDR3 sequences, approximately 15% of which are singletons, and roughly 33% rests with the top ten. The germline V gene encodes CDR1 MDHEN and CDR2 SYDVKM. The CDR3 extends over 15 amino acids. Trimming removed 6 bases from V and 4 bases from J; junction bases left unmatched: 9. Study results and caveats: The pre-infection memory compartment contained some responding clones, suggesting cross-reactive memory joined. Day 15 to 85 contractors were CD4/CD8 balanced; later expanders leaned CD4+.

This clonotype originated in an adult woman who had mild COVID-19 (a few samples of this study predate the infection). Cell type and time point are not known. The sequencing input was PBMCs or a T cell subset sorted from them (not recorded which). The chain combines TRBV28 with TRBJ2-4, with 7 nucleotides matching TRBD1. CDR3 coding DNA: TGTGCCAGCAGAAAAGACAGGGTAGGGAAAAACATTCAGTACTTC. It codes for CASRKDRVGKNIQYF.